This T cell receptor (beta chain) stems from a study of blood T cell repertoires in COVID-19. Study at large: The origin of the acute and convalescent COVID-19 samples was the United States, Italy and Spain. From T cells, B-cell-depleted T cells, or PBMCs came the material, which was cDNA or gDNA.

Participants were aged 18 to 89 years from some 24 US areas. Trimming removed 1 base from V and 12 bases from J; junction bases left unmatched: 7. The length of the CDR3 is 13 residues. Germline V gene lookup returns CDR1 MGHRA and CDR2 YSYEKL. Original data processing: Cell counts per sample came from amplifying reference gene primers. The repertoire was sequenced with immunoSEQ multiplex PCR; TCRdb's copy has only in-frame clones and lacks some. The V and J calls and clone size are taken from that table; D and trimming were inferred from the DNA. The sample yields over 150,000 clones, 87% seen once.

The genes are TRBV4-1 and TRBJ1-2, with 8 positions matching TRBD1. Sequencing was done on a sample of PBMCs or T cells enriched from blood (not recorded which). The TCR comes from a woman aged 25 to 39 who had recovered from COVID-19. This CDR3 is CASSQGTGTGDTF. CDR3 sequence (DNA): TGCGCCAGCAGCCAAGGGACAGGGACTGGGGACACCTTC.